This is a list of T cell receptor beta chains from one sample in a study of blood T cell repertoires in COVID-19. This table comes from immunoSEQ multiplex PCR, and its TCRdb copy is limited to in-frame clones, with some not included. The sample yields around 200,000 clones, more than 75% seen once. Sequencing was carried out using peripheral blood. The receptors were sampled from a woman aged 40-49 years with COVID-19, enrolled during active disease. Both conserved end residues are part of each CDR3. Fields, in order: CDR3 DNA, CDR3 protein, J gene, clone size, V gene, D gene. D genes are given only for firm matches. Size is omitted from some rows. Given values are once, few, many or a class for expanded clones.

cdr3_nt: TGTGCCAGCAGCTCTCGACAGGGCGTCGAAGCTTTCTTT
cdr3_aa: CASSSRQGVEAFF
j_call: TRBJ1-1
clone_size: once
v_call: TRBV7-9
d_call: TRBD1

cdr3_nt: TGTGCCAGCTCACCAGCGGGGAGCTATGGCTACACCTTC
cdr3_aa: CASSPAGSYGYTF
j_call: TRBJ1-2
clone_size: NA
v_call: TRBV18
d_call: NA

cdr3_nt: TGTGCCAGCAGGTCAAACGGACAGTTTCAAAAACTGTTTTTT
cdr3_aa: CASRSNGQFQKLFF
j_call: TRBJ1-4
clone_size: NA
v_call: TRBV6-5
d_call: NA

cdr3_nt: TGTGCCAGCAGCCGCCCGGGACTAGCGGACTACGAGCAGTACTTC
cdr3_aa: CASSRPGLADYEQYF
j_call: TRBJ2-7
clone_size: NA
v_call: TRBV14
d_call: TRBD2

cdr3_nt: TGTGCCAGCACCCCTCGACAGATCAGGAGCAATCAGCCCCAGCATTTT
cdr3_aa: CASTPRQIRSNQPQHF
j_call: TRBJ1-5
clone_size: NA
v_call: TRBV6-6
d_call: NA

cdr3_nt: TGCGCCAGCAGCCGAGCCTCGGGGGTCCCTAACTATGGCTACACCTTC
cdr3_aa: CASSRASGVPNYGYTF
j_call: TRBJ1-2
clone_size: NA
v_call: TRBV4-3
d_call: NA

cdr3_nt: TGTGCCAGCAGTTTAGGGAGGGCTCAGCCCCAGCATTTT
cdr3_aa: CASSLGRAQPQHF
j_call: TRBJ1-5
clone_size: NA
v_call: TRBV12-3/TRBV12-4
d_call: NA

cdr3_nt: TGCGCCAGCAGCCCCGGACAGTCTACACCTAAAGCTTTCTTT
cdr3_aa: CASSPGQSTPKAFF
j_call: TRBJ1-1
clone_size: NA
v_call: TRBV5-1
d_call: NA

cdr3_nt: TGTGCCAGCTCACCACGTTCCGGAGATACGCAGTATTTT
cdr3_aa: CASSPRSGDTQYF
j_call: TRBJ2-3
clone_size: NA
v_call: TRBV18
d_call: NA

cdr3_nt: TGTGCCAGCAGCGAACAGGGTAGGATCACTGAAGCTTTCTTT
cdr3_aa: CASSEQGRITEAFF
j_call: TRBJ1-1
clone_size: NA
v_call: TRBV7-3
d_call: NA

cdr3_nt: TGTGCCAGCAGCCCACAGGGTCCCCAAGAGACCCAGTACTTC
cdr3_aa: CASSPQGPQETQYF
j_call: TRBJ2-5
clone_size: NA
v_call: TRBV7-2
d_call: NA

cdr3_nt: TGTGCCAGCTCGAATAGCCGGGGAGCGGGGGGGAGTTACGAGCAGTACTTC
cdr3_aa: CASSNSRGAGGSYEQYF
j_call: TRBJ2-7
clone_size: NA
v_call: TRBV25-1
d_call: TRBD2

cdr3_nt: TGTGCCAGCGGCCCGGGCGGGGATCGCACAGATACGCAGTATTTT
cdr3_aa: CASGPGGDRTDTQYF
j_call: TRBJ2-3
clone_size: NA
v_call: TRBV9
d_call: NA

cdr3_nt: TGTGCCAGCAGCTATTTTTGGGGGACAGGGAACACTGAAGCTTTCTTT
cdr3_aa: CASSYFWGTGNTEAFF
j_call: TRBJ1-1
clone_size: NA
v_call: TRBV5-8
d_call: TRBD1

cdr3_nt: TGTGCCAGCAGCTTCGTGGTTCTGCAGGGAAATCAGCCCCAGCATTTT
cdr3_aa: CASSFVVLQGNQPQHF
j_call: TRBJ1-5
clone_size: NA
v_call: TRBV5-5
d_call: NA

cdr3_nt: TGCGCCAGCAGGCGGTCCCTTGTCATTCTTCTAGGTAACACCATATATTTT
cdr3_aa: CASRRSLVILLGNTIYF
j_call: TRBJ1-3
clone_size: NA
v_call: TRBV23-1
d_call: NA

cdr3_nt: TGTGCCAGCAGCTACTTAGGAGGCGAGACCCAGTACTTC
cdr3_aa: CASSYLGGETQYF
j_call: TRBJ2-5
clone_size: NA
v_call: TRBV2
d_call: NA